A single sample is the source of the 24 T cell receptor beta chains below, sequenced in a study of cytomegalovirus exposure and HLA in healthy donors. Only in-frame clones appear in the TCRdb table, and some are missing; sequencing was by immunoSEQ multiplex PCR. The repertoire has roughly 80,000 clones, approximately 90% of them found once; the top ten carry around 2.1%. The specimen sequenced was PBMCs. The receptors originated from a young man in good health and CMV-seronegative.

The chain links TRBV5-4 to TRBJ1-5; 10 bases fit TRBD1. Germline V gene sequence: CDR1 SGHNT, CDR2 YYREEE (reference sequence). V gave up 3 bases and J gave up 6 bases; unmatched junction bases: 3. The CDR3 is 14 amino acids. The chain's CDR3 is CASSSGQGGQPQHF. CDR3 bases: TGTGCCAGCAGCTCTGGACAGGGGGGTCAGCCCCAGCATTTT.

The chain recombines TRBV18 with TRBJ2-6, with a tentative D call TRBD2 (6 bases). Deletions cut 3 bases from V and 4 bases from J, with 19 bases between. There are 18 residues in the CDR3. CDR1 and CDR2 (germline): KGHSH, LQKENI. The CDR3: CASSPSPVAVSGANVLTF. The CDR3 DNA is TGTGCCAGCTCACCCTCGCCAGTAGCGGTGTCAGGGGCCAACGTCCTGACTTTC. Full variable domain (missing parts from reference TRBV18 and TRBJ2-6): NAGVMQNPRHLVRRRGQEARLRCSPMKGHSHVYWYRQLPEEGLKFMVYLQKENIIDESGMPKERFSAEFPKEGPSILRIQQVVRGDSAAYFCASSPSPVAVSGANVLTFGAGSRLTVL.

The chain carries TRBV2 and TRBJ1-5; 9 bases match TRBD1. CDR3 length: 15 amino acids. Germline V CDR1 and CDR2: SNHLY, FYNNEI. V gave up 5 bases and J gave up 2 bases; unmatched junction bases: 4. CDR3 amino acids: CASSYRDRGNQPQHF. CDR3 DNA: TGTGCCAGCAGTTACCGGGACAGGGGCAATCAGCCCCAGCATTTT.

The chain links TRBV27 to TRBJ1-2; tentatively, D is TRBD1 (5 bases). CDR1 and CDR2 from the germline V gene are MNHEY and SMNVEV (reference sequence). The CDR3 covers 13 residues. Trimming took off 3 bases at V and 3 bases at J, with 8 bases between the two ends. Here the CDR3 DNA reads TGTGCCAGCAGTTTTGGGGCGGACTATGGCTACACCTTC. It yields the protein CASSFGADYGYTF.

The chain combines TRBV10-3 with TRBJ1-6, with TRBD1 as a possible D gene (6 bases). Looked up from germline, CDR1 is ENHRY and CDR2 is SYGVKD. This CDR3 spans 12 amino acids. Trimming left V 7 bases short and J 7 bases short, with 8 bases between. In nucleotides, the CDR3 is TGTGCCATCAACACAGGGAATTCACCCCTCCACTTT. Residues: CAINTGNSPLHF.

The chain carries TRBV11-2 and TRBJ2-1; a weak D match, TRBD2 (5 bases). CDR1 is SGHAT, CDR2 FQNNGV, per germline. This CDR3 region has 12 residues. With 5 bases removed from V and 15 bases from J, the gap between germline ends came to 17 bases. The CDR3 bases are TGTGCCAGCAGCCACGGGAATCAGGTGGGGTTCTTC. It encodes CASSHGNQVGFF.

The chain employs TRBV28 and TRBJ1-4; 9 positions agree with TRBD1. The junction had 6 bases not matched to a gene; V was cut back by 6 bases and J by 4 bases. Germline V gene lookup returns CDR1 MDHEN and CDR2 SYDVKM. The CDR3 covers 15 residues. This CDR3 is CASRTQGAVNEKLFF. DNA of the CDR3: TGTGCCAGCAGAACACAGGGGGCCGTTAATGAAAAACTGTTTTTT.

The chain is built from TRBV6-6 and TRBJ2-1; a weak D match, TRBD1 (5 bases). Germline lookup yields CDR1 MNHNY and CDR2 SVGAGI (reference sequence). The CDR3 is made up of 14 amino acids. V was cut by 5 bases and J by 4 bases, with 12 bases left in between. As DNA, the CDR3 is TGTGCCAGCAGTGCAGGGTTTACTTACAATGAGCAGTTCTTC. This gives the protein CASSAGFTYNEQFF.

Only one count was recorded for this clone. The CDR3 region is CASSIFGREQFF. Written as DNA, the CDR3 is TGTGCCAGTAGTATTTTTGGCCGTGAGCAGTTCTTC. This chain connects TRBV19 to TRBJ2-1; D is unclear. Trimming stripped 3 bases from V and 9 bases from J, with 9 bases between. In germline, CDR1 is LNHDA, CDR2 SQIVND (reference sequence). CDR3 length: 12 residues.

The chain recombines TRBV5-4 with TRBJ2-7, with 14 bases fitting TRBD2. J was trimmed by 2 bases and V by 1 base; bases with no gene match: 11. The CDR3 is 19 residues long. From germline, CDR1 is SGHNT and CDR2 YYREEE (reference sequence). The CDR3 reads CASSLPRTSGGTQAYEQYF. The DNA for the CDR3 is TGTGCCAGCAGCTTGCCCAGGACTAGCGGGGGGACCCAAGCCTACGAGCAGTACTTC.

The V gene is TRBV2, the J gene TRBJ1-2; D perhaps matches TRBD1 (5 bases). Per germline, CDR1 SNHLY and CDR2 FYNNEI. This CDR3 is 13 amino acids long. The V gene lost 6 bases and the J gene lost 5 bases, with 13 bases spanning the gap. The CDR3 DNA follows: TGTGCCAGCAGCGAATGGGGGGAGTATGGCTACACCTTC. Its translation is CASSEWGEYGYTF. Full variable domain (missing parts from reference TRBV2 and TRBJ1-2): EPEVTQTPSHQVTQMGQEVILRCVPISNHLYFYWYRQILGQKVEFLVSFYNNEISEKSEIFDDQFSVERPDGSNFTLKIRSTKLEDSAMYFCASSEWGEYGYTFGSGTRLTVV.

The chain couples TRBV11-2 to TRBJ1-1; the D gene is possibly TRBD1 (6 bases). Germline V gene lookup returns CDR1 SGHAT and CDR2 FQNNGV. The length of the CDR3 is 14 residues. V was pared by 6 bases and J by 3 bases, with 14 bases between. The CDR3 coding sequence is TGTGCCAGCAGGGAACAGGGATCAGACACTGAAGCTTTCTTT. It yields the protein CASREQGSDTEAFF. The full variable domain, with the rest looked up from reference TRBV11-2 and TRBJ1-1, is EAGVAQSPRYKIIEKRQSVAFWCNPISGHATLYWYQQILGQGPKLLIQFQNNGVVDDSQLPKDRFSAERLKGVDSTLKIQPAKLEDSAVYLCASREQGSDTEAFFGQGTRLTVV.

This clone was seen just once. The rearrangement uses TRBV6-5 and TRBJ2-7, with D perhaps matching TRBD1 (6 bases). V was cut by 9 bases and J by 5 bases, with 17 bases left in between. The CDR3 loop spans 13 amino acids. In germline, CDR1 is MNHEY, CDR2 SVGAGI. The CDR3 nucleotides read TGTGCCAGTAAGAGGGGGAGCGTACACGAGCAGTACTTC. It codes for CASKRGSVHEQYF.

The sample holds one count of this clone. This chain links TRBV6-1 with TRBJ1-2; 10 positions match TRBD1. Per germline, CDR1 MNHNS and CDR2 SASEGT. This CDR3 has 14 amino acids. Trimming at V came to 4 bases and at J to 8 bases, leaving 7 bases not matched to a gene. CDR3 sequence reads: CASSGRGTGDGYTF. The CDR3 coding sequence is TGTGCCAGCAGTGGACGAGGGACAGGGGACGGCTACACCTTC.

This rearrangement joins TRBV4-2 to TRBJ2-5; maybe TRBD2 (5 bases). The germline V and J ends were trimmed by 1 base and 5 bases, with 8 bases remaining between them. CDR1 is LGHNA and CDR2 is YNFKEQ in the germline V gene. This CDR3 comprises 13 residues. CDR3 nucleotides: TGTGCCAGCAGCCAAGGGACTTCTGAGACCCAGTACTTC. Amino acids: CASSQGTSETQYF.

The rearrangement joins TRBV18 to TRBJ2-3; 8 bases align to TRBD1. This CDR3 contains 15 residues. The junction had 6 bases not matched to a gene; V was cut back by 5 bases and J by 2 bases. The germline CDR1 and CDR2 sequences are KGHSH and LQKENI. In DNA, the CDR3 is TGTGCCAGCTCAGGCTCGGGACAGGACACAGATACGCAGTATTTT. This sequence encodes CASSGSGQDTDTQYF. Full variable domain (outside the CDR3, taken from reference TRBV18 and TRBJ2-3): NAGVMQNPRHLVRRRGQEARLRCSPMKGHSHVYWYRQLPEEGLKFMVYLQKENIIDESGMPKERFSAEFPKEGPSILRIQQVVRGDSAAYFCASSGSGQDTDTQYFGPGTRLTVL.

The rearrangement joins TRBV15 to TRBJ2-4; TRBD1 matches at 8 bases. The CDR3 is 17 residues long. V lost 0 bases and J lost 8; bases outside the gene matches: 12. Germline V gives CDR1 LNHNV, CDR2 YYDKDF (reference sequence). The CDR3 DNA reads TGTGCCACCAGCAGAGATCGGGCAGGGGGCGCTTGGGACATTCAGTACTTC. Translation gives CATSRDRAGGAWDIQYF.

A few counts support this clone. The chain links TRBV4-1 to TRBJ2-2, with TRBD2 identical over 7 bases. The CDR3 length is 17 residues. Germline V gene sequence: CDR1 MGHRA, CDR2 YSYEKL. J lost 7 bases, V lost 0 bases, and 11 bases had no gene match. For the CDR3, the DNA is TGCGCCAGCAGCCAAGAGGGGGGGAGGGGTTATGGCGGGGAGCTGTTTTTT. It codes for CASSQEGGRGYGGELFF.

This clone was seen a few times. This sequence joins TRBV6-1 and TRBJ2-1; 8 nucleotides agree with TRBD2. CDR3 length: 15 amino acids. Germline V gene data show CDR1 as MNHNS and CDR2 as SASEGT. With V trimmed by 3 bases and J by 6 bases, 7 bases remained unmatched. CDR3 protein: CASSEYGGRTNEQFF. In nucleotides, the CDR3 is TGTGCCAGCAGTGAGTATGGCGGGAGGACCAATGAGCAGTTCTTC.

V is TRBV5-1 and J is TRBJ1-4; D possibly corresponds to TRBD1 (5 bases). V dropped 0 bases and J dropped 2 bases, with 14 bases sitting between them. CDR1 is SGHRS, CDR2 YFSETQ, per germline. The CDR3 is 17 residues long. The CDR3 sequence is CASSLAEFRATNEKLFF. The CDR3 coding sequence is TGCGCCAGCAGCTTGGCCGAATTCAGGGCCACTAATGAAAAACTGTTTTTT.

The J gene is TRBJ2-3, the V gene TRBV28, with 7 positions matching TRBD1. V was clipped by 7 bases and J by 3 bases; unmatched bases: 13. CDR3 length equals 16 residues. The germline CDR1 and CDR2 sequences are MDHEN and SYDVKM. Written as DNA, the CDR3 is TGTGCCAGCAACCCTCTCGGCTCAGGGGGTACAGATACGCAGTATTTT. Its protein is CASNPLGSGGTDTQYF.

The gene calls are TRBV6-4 and TRBJ2-1; D remains unclear. CDR3 size: 14 residues. V dropped 0 bases and J dropped 5 bases, with 8 bases sitting between them. Germline V gene lookup returns CDR1 MRHNA and CDR2 SNTAGT. The DNA for the CDR3 is TGTGCCAGCAGTGACTCCGCGGAAAACAATGAGCAGTTCTTC. Its translation is CASSDSAENNEQFF.

This clone appeared a few times. The rearrangement joins TRBV7-2 to TRBJ1-5; no clear D. The germline V gene has CDR1 SGHTA and CDR2 FQGNSA. Trimming took off 2 bases at V and 0 bases at J, with 8 bases between the two ends. CDR3 length: 15 amino acids. CDR3 coding DNA: TGTGCCAGCAGCTTAAGCAGGCTTAGCAATCAGCCCCAGCATTTT. Its translation is CASSLSRLSNQPQHF.

This clone has only one observation. The chain is built from TRBV2 and TRBJ1-2; tentatively, D is TRBD1 (5 bases). CDR1 and CDR2 from the germline V gene are SNHLY and FYNNEI. V was pared by 3 bases and J by 0 bases, with 8 bases between. The CDR3 is 14 residues long. The CDR3 sequence is CASSEGLTNYGYTF. The DNA for the CDR3 is TGTGCCAGCAGTGAGGGGCTGACTAACTATGGCTACACCTTC.